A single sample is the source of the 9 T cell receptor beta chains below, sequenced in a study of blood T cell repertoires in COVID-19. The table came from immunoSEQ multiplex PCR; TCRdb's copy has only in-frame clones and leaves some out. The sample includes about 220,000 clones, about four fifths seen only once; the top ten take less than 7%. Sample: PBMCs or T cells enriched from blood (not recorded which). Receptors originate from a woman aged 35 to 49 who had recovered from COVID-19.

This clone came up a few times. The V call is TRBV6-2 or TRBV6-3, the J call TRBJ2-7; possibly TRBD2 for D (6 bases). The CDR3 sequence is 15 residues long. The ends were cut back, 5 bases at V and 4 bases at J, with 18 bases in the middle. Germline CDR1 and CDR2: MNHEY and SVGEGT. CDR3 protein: CASSPSSSARYEQYV. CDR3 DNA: TGTGCCAGCAGTCCCTCCTCTAGCGCGAGGTACGAGCAGTACGTC.

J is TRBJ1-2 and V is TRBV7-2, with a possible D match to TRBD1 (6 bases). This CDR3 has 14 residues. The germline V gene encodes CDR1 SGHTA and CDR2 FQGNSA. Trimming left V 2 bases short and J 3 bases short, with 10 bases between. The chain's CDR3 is CASSLSYRDYGYTF. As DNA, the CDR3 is TGTGCCAGCAGCTTAAGTTACAGGGACTATGGCTACACCTTC.

The CDR3 is CASSLAGTSGSIWQFF. The CDR3 nucleotides are TGTGCCAGCAGCTTAGCTGGGACTAGCGGGAGTATATGGCAGTTCTTC. This chain uses TRBV7-2 with TRBJ2-1; 14 positions match TRBD2. Unmatched junction bases numbered 7, after V lost 0 bases and J lost 12 bases. The CDR3 sequence is 16 residues long. Germline assignment: CDR1 SGHTA and CDR2 FQGNSA.

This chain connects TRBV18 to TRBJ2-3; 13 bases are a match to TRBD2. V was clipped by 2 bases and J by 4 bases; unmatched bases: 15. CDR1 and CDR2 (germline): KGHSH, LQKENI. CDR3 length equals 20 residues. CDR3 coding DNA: TGTGCCAGCTCACCATTTCACGGACTAGCGGGAGTAACAACCCCAGATACGCAGTATTTT. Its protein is CASSPFHGLAGVTTPDTQYF. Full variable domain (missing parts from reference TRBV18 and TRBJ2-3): NAGVMQNPRHLVRRRGQEARLRCSPMKGHSHVYWYRQLPEEGLKFMVYLQKENIIDESGMPKERFSAEFPKEGPSILRIQQVVRGDSAAYFCASSPFHGLAGVTTPDTQYFGPGTRLTVL.

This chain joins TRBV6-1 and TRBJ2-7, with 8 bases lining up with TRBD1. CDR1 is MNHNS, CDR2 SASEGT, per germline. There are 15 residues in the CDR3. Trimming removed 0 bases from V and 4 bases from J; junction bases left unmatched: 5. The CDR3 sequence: CASSEAGTGVYEQYF. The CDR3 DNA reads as TGTGCCAGCAGTGAAGCCGGGACAGGAGTTTACGAGCAGTACTTC.

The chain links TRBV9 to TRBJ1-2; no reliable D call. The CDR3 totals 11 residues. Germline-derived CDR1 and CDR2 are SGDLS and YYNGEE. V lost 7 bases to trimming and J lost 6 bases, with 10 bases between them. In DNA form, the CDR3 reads TGTGCCAGCGCGGGGTCTAATGGCTACACCTTC. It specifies CASAGSNGYTF.

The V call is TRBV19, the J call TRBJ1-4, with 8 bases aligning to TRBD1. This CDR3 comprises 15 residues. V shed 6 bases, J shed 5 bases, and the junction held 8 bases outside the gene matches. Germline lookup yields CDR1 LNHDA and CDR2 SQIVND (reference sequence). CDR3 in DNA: TGTGCCAGTAGGCGCGCCGGGACAGGAAATGAAAAACTGTTTTTT. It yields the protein CASRRAGTGNEKLFF. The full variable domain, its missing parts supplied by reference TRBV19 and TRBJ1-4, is DGGITQSPKYLFRKEGQNVTLSCEQNLNHDAMYWYRQDPGQGLRLIYYSQIVNDFQKGDIAEGYSVSREKKESFPLTVTSAQKNPTAFYLCASRRAGTGNEKLFFGSGTQLSVL.

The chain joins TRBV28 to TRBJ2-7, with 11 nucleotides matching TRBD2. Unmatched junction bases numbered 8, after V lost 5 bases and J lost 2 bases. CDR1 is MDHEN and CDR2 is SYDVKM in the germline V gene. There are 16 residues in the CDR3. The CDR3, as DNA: TGTGCCAGCAGTAGTCCAGGGACTAGCGGACCCTACGAGCAGTACTTC. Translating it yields CASSSPGTSGPYEQYF. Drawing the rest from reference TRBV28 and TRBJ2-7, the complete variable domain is DVKVTQSSRYLVKRTGEKVFLECVQDMDHENMFWYRQDPGLGLRLIYFSYDVKMKEKGDIPEGYSVSREKKERFSLILESASTNQTSMYLCASSSPGTSGPYEQYFGPGTRLTVT.

CDR3 sequence: CASGGSSYNEQFF. CDR3 nucleotides: TGTGCCAGCGGCGGGAGCTCCTACAATGAGCAGTTCTTC. This sequence joins TRBV2 and TRBJ2-1; 7 bases are shared with TRBD2. Trimming cost V 8 bases and J 0 bases; bases outside gene matches: 1. Germline CDR1 is SNHLY and CDR2 is FYNNEI. The CDR3 totals 13 residues.